A selection of T cell receptor beta chains follows, all from one sample in a study of early T cells in non-severe SARS-CoV-2 infection. TCRdb reprocessed the 5' RACE reads via MiXCR and lists one record per CDR3 protein. The table lists some 120,000 distinct CDR3 sequences, about 16% of them singletons, with less than 25% in the top ten. The sequenced sample consisted of whole blood. The source is an adult who was a healthcare worker with PCR-confirmed SARS-CoV-2 infection or an uninfected control (not recorded which). Both conserved end residues are part of each CDR3.

len,j_gene,v_gene,CDR3aa
11,TRBJ2-7,TRBV12-3/TRBV12-4,CASSLGYEQYF
15,TRBJ2-7,TRBV19,CASSIMGGPIYEQYF
15,TRBJ1-1,TRBV11-2,CASTPGSGYGTEAFF
15,TRBJ2-1,TRBV5-4,CASSLGGRPGNEQFF
17,TRBJ2-2,TRBV6-1,CASSYLWTGSNTGELFF
14,TRBJ2-3,TRBV12-3/TRBV12-4,CASSFRANTDTQYF
12,TRBJ2-5,TRBV29-1,CSGGGYQETQYF
16,TRBJ1-1,TRBV7-2,CASSLASAGSGTEAFF
14,TRBJ2-7,TRBV4-1,CASSQVHKSYEQYF
15,TRBJ2-5,TRBV29-1,CSVEDGAGSQETQYF
12,TRBJ2-5,TRBV6-2/TRBV6-3,CASSPWRETQYF
14,TRBJ1-6,TRBV19,CASINGQGPGPLHF
13,TRBJ2-4,TRBV12-5,CASGLPQLAIQYF
14,TRBJ2-1,TRBV19,CASSKLAGGPGQFF
15,TRBJ2-3,TRBV5-5,CASSFTPGGADTQYF
14,TRBJ1-1,TRBV10-3,CAISEAGSEAEAFF
14,TRBJ2-1,TRBV7-2,CASSFRTRDNEQFF
13,TRBJ2-4,TRBV6-1,CASSEAEADIQYF
14,TRBJ1-1,TRBV4-1,CASSQIGTRAEAFF
14,TRBJ1-5,TRBV12-3/TRBV12-4,CASSKQGARQPQHF
12,TRBJ2-5,TRBV12-3/TRBV12-4,CASSLIQETQYF
14,TRBJ1-5,TRBV30,CAWSQAASNQPQHF
13,TRBJ1-5,TRBV10-3,CAIRQDPLLPQHF
15,TRBJ2-2,TRBV6-1,CASSGQGMDTGELFF
12,TRBJ1-1,TRBV7-8,CASSFVGTEAFF
13,TRBJ1-6,TRBV5-1,CASSLGPGQGLHF
14,TRBJ1-1,TRBV9,CASSVDRMTTEAFF
16,TRBJ1-6,TRBV6-6,CASSYLGPSYNSPLHF
12,TRBJ2-3,TRBV12-3/TRBV12-4,CASSTPGGAQYF
10,TRBJ1-2,TRBV29-1,CSVVWDGYTF
14,TRBJ1-1,TRBV7-2,CASSLGIMNTEAFF
13,TRBJ2-1,TRBV7-9,CASSLGTARAPFF
16,TRBJ1-6,TRBV3-1,CASSQPLLGVDSPLHF
12,TRBJ2-7,TRBV10-3,CAISESDYEQYF
13,TRBJ2-7,TRBV6-1,CASRITGNDEQYF